The 32 T cell receptor beta chains in this list originate from one sample, sequenced in a study of blood T cell repertoires in COVID-19 (dated by TCRdb to the early 2020s). The library came from the immunoSEQ multiplex PCR assay. The immuneACCESS repertoire file appears here via TCRdb, limited to in-frame rearrangements. These files lack a portion of the clones; in checked studies, under half of the deficit traces to unresolved V genes, and the cause of the others is not known. Present in this sample are some 250,000 clones, 84% of which were seen just once. The ten largest clonotypes hold 4% to 5% of the sample. The material sequenced was peripheral blood. The receptors stem from a man between 60 and 75 years old with acute or convalescent COVID-19.

V is TRBV7-9 and J is TRBJ2-3; TRBD2 aligns across 8 bases. The CDR3 spans 18 residues. Germline values: CDR1 SEHNR, CDR2 FQNEAQ (reference sequence). V lost 1 base, J lost 0 bases, and 9 bases stayed unmatched. DNA for the CDR3: TGTGCCAGCAGCTTAGGACAACGACTAGCGACTAGCACAGATACGCAGTATTTT. This encodes CASSLGQRLATSTDTQYF.

This clone was counted between two and nine times. The chain recombines TRBV7-9 with TRBJ1-4, with D maybe TRBD1 (5 bases). This CDR3 has 15 residues. V lost 5 bases to trimming and J lost 4 bases, with 14 bases between them. The germline V gene has CDR1 SEHNR and CDR2 FQNEAQ (reference sequence). CDR3 coding DNA: TGTGCCAGCAGCCCTCAGGGAGCGGGTAATGAAAAACTGTTTTTT. It is translated as CASSPQGAGNEKLFF.

A few counts support this clone. The V and J genes are TRBV7-9 and TRBJ1-2; D call uncertain. Germline-derived CDR1 and CDR2 are SEHNR and FQNEAQ (reference sequence). The CDR3 is 15 amino acids. V dropped 0 bases and J dropped 5 bases, with 13 bases sitting between them. CDR3 in DNA: TGTGCCAGCAGCTTAGCCCTTCGGGAGGATTATGGCTACACCTTC. It is translated as CASSLALREDYGYTF.

The chain combines TRBV14 with TRBJ1-1; unclear D gene. CDR3 length: 13 residues. Deletions cut 5 bases from V and 2 bases from J, with 9 bases between. Germline V gene sequence: CDR1 SGHDN, CDR2 FVKESK. The CDR3, as DNA: TGTGCCAGCAGCTCGGAGGCTAACACTGAAGCTTTCTTT. The encoded protein is CASSSEANTEAFF. Based on the CDR3 plus reference TRBV14 and TRBJ1-1, the full variable domain is EAGVTQFPSHSVIEKGQTVTLRCDPISGHDNLYWYRRVMGKEIKFLLHFVKESKQDESGMPNNRFLAERTGGTYSTLKVQPAELEDSGVYFCASSSEANTEAFFGQGTRLTVV.

The count of this clone is one. The chain couples TRBV10-3 to TRBJ2-3; TRBD2 matches at 11 bases. The germline CDR1 and CDR2 sequences are ENHRY and SYGVKD. This CDR3 has 15 amino acids. Trimming cost V 2 bases and J 6 bases; bases outside gene matches: 4. The CDR3: CAISERTSGLDTQYF. For the CDR3, the DNA is TGTGCCATCAGTGAGAGGACTAGCGGGCTGGATACGCAGTATTTT.

The chain employs TRBV14 and TRBJ1-1; D might be TRBD1 (5 bases). The length of the CDR3 is 14 residues. Trimming took off 1 base at V and 10 bases at J, with 16 bases between the two ends. Germline CDR1 and CDR2: SGHDN and FVKESK. In DNA form, the CDR3 reads TGTGCCAGCAGCCAAGTTTCCCGCGGGGGGGGAGCTTTCTTT. It encodes CASSQVSRGGGAFF.

V usage is TRBV6-2 or TRBV6-3 and J usage is TRBJ2-3; D remains unclear. Germline V lookup: CDR1 MNHEY, CDR2 SVGEGT. Trimming took 0 bases from V and 2 from J, leaving 9 bases between them. This CDR3 is built from 15 residues. CDR3 sequence (DNA): TGTGCCAGCAGTTACTCAAGCGAGATCACAGATACGCAGTATTTT. It encodes CASSYSSEITDTQYF.

The J gene is TRBJ2-1, the V gene TRBV20-1, with unresolved D. CDR1 and CDR2 (germline): DFQATT, SNEGSKA (reference sequence). The CDR3 runs 15 residues. Trimming left V 3 bases short and J 6 bases short, with 18 bases between. This CDR3 reads CSASSAASRGNEQFF. The DNA of the CDR3 is TGCAGTGCTAGTTCGGCAGCTAGTAGAGGCAATGAGCAGTTCTTC.

This chain joins TRBV11-2 and TRBJ2-7; 8 nucleotides line up with TRBD1. V lost 1 base, J lost 3 bases, and 2 bases stayed unmatched. Looked up from germline, CDR1 is SGHAT and CDR2 is FQNNGV. The CDR3 contains 14 residues. CDR3 loop: CASSLGTGIYEQYF. The CDR3 bases are TGTGCCAGCAGCTTAGGGACAGGGATCTACGAGCAGTACTTC.

This rearrangement joins TRBV7-2 to TRBJ1-4; maybe TRBD1 (5 bases). The germline V and J ends were trimmed by 6 bases and 8 bases, with 16 bases remaining between them. Germline values: CDR1 SGHTA, CDR2 FQGNSA. The CDR3 has 14 residues. This chain's CDR3 is CASRSPGLGEKLFF. The DNA for the CDR3 is TGTGCCAGCAGGTCGCCGGGACTCGGGGAAAAACTGTTTTTT.

V usage is TRBV9 and J usage is TRBJ2-7, with 13 nucleotides matching TRBD2. Trimming at V came to 3 bases and at J to 2 bases, leaving 2 bases not matched to a gene. CDR1 SGDLS and CDR2 YYNGEE come from the germline V gene. The CDR3 spans 15 residues. CDR3 DNA sequence: TGTGCCAGCAGCGCAGGGACTAGCGGGACCTACGAGCAGTACTTC. The encoded protein is CASSAGTSGTYEQYF.

This chain uses TRBV12-3 or TRBV12-4 with TRBJ1-2; 8 bases agree with TRBD1. J gave up 4 bases and V 4 bases, and 2 bases lay outside the gene matches. The CDR3 is 13 residues long. The CDR3 here is CASSSGGGYGYTF. In DNA form, the CDR3 reads TGTGCCAGCAGTTCAGGGGGCGGCTATGGCTACACCTTC.

The chain is built from TRBV7-2 and TRBJ1-2; possibly TRBD1 for D (6 bases). V was clipped by 1 base and J by 7 bases, with 19 bases between them. This CDR3 region has 16 residues. Germline V gene sequence: CDR1 SGHTA, CDR2 FQGNSA. The CDR3 region has the DNA TGTGCCAGCAGCTTAGATGTCGGACAGTCCCGGCGTGGCTACACCTTC. Translation gives CASSLDVGQSRRGYTF.

The J gene is TRBJ2-7, the V gene TRBV5-1; D ambiguous. Trimming shortened V by 3 bases and J by 1 base, and 11 bases separated the two germline ends. This CDR3 is built from 14 residues. CDR1 is SGHRS and CDR2 is YFSETQ in the germline V gene. As DNA, the CDR3 is TGCGCCAGCAGCTACCCCGATGCGTCCTACGAGCAGTACTTC. It codes for CASSYPDASYEQYF.

Here the CDR3 DNA reads TGTGCCAGCGAGCCCCCTAGCGGCTACAATGAGCAGTTCTTC. It codes for CASEPPSGYNEQFF. The J gene is TRBJ2-1, the V gene TRBV28; 7 bases fit TRBD2. CDR1 and CDR2 (germline): MDHEN, SYDVKM. CDR3 length equals 14 residues. The ends lost 8 bases at V and 3 bases at J; junction bases unmatched: 7.

The chain combines TRBV10-3 with TRBJ2-3, with 13 bases identical to TRBD2. The CDR3 has 17 residues. J gave up 6 bases and V 5 bases, and 11 bases lay outside the gene matches. The V gene's germline CDR1 is ENHRY and CDR2 SYGVKD. The CDR3 protein is CAISPGTSGKSGDTQYF. The CDR3 nucleotides are TGTGCCATCAGTCCCGGGACTAGCGGGAAGTCTGGGGATACGCAGTATTTT.

V and J are TRBV4-1 and TRBJ2-7; 9 bases are shared with TRBD1. V dropped 3 bases and J dropped 8; count of bases not matched to a gene: 11. The CDR3 runs 15 residues. Germline CDR1 and CDR2: MGHRA and YSYEKL. The CDR3 coding sequence is TGCGCCAGCAGCCAGCCGGCCGAACAGGGGGCGAAGCAGTACTTC. Amino acid sequence: CASSQPAEQGAKQYF.

The chain is built from TRBV15 and TRBJ2-7; D unclear. The CDR3 length is 15 residues. Germline-derived CDR1 and CDR2 are LNHNV and YYDKDF (reference sequence). V gave up 0 bases and J gave up 3 bases, with 12 bases separating them. The CDR3 bases are TGTGCCACCAGCAGAGAGGCCGGGTTCCACTACGAGCAGTACTTC. This codes for CATSREAGFHYEQYF.

This chain connects TRBV3-1 (or the pseudogene TRBV3-2) to TRBJ2-1, with 12 bases identical to TRBD2. Trimming cost V 1 base and J 4 bases; bases outside gene matches: 5. Looked up from germline, CDR1 is LGHDT and CDR2 is YNNKEL (reference sequence). The CDR3 totals 17 residues. The CDR3 protein is CASSQGTSGISYNEQFF. The CDR3 DNA sequence: TGTGCCAGCAGCCAAGGGACTAGCGGGATATCATACAATGAGCAGTTCTTC.

The gene calls are TRBV25-1 and TRBJ2-5; TRBD2 matches at 8 bases. CDR1 is MGHDK, CDR2 SYGVNS, per germline. After removal of 2 bases from V and 5 bases from J, the junction contained 7 bases not matched to a gene. This CDR3 spans 15 amino acids. The CDR3 here is CASSEPERLAETQYF. CDR3 in DNA: TGTGCCAGCAGTGAACCTGAACGACTAGCGGAGACCCAGTACTTC.

The V and J genes are TRBV5-4 and TRBJ2-7; 7 bases line up with TRBD1. The CDR3 has 13 amino acids. The junction had 4 bases not matched to a gene; V was cut back by 4 bases and J by 3 bases. CDR1 is SGHNT, CDR2 YYREEE, per germline (reference sequence). CDR3 sequence (DNA): TGTGCCAGCAGCCTGGACAGGCTCTACGAGCAGTACTTC. This codes for CASSLDRLYEQYF.

The chain uses TRBV5-5 and TRBJ2-7; no definite D call. The germline V and J ends were trimmed by 2 bases and 2 bases, with 8 bases remaining between them. The V gene's germline CDR1 is SGHKS and CDR2 YYEKEE (reference sequence). CDR3 size: 13 residues. DNA of the CDR3: TGTGCCAGCAGCTTCGACATAGCCTACGAGCAGTACTTC. This translates into CASSFDIAYEQYF.

The V call is TRBV21-1, the J call TRBJ1-5; the D call TRBD1 from the table was never checked on the DNA. TRBV21-1 is labeled a pseudogene. The CDR3 sequence is 15 residues long. For the CDR3, the DNA is TGTGCCAGCAGCAAGATCAGGGGGCGGAATCAGCCCCAGCATTTT. Residues: CASSKIRGRNQPQHF.

The chain links TRBV21-1 to TRBJ2-4; the table assigns TRBD2, which was not confirmed against the DNA. TRBV21-1 is labeled a pseudogene. The CDR3 covers 21 residues. CDR3 DNA: TGTGCCAGCATGGCGGGAGGGCCTGGTTCATTCCTAACCTTAGCCAAAAACATTCAGTACTTC. Encoded protein: CASMAGGPGSFLTLAKNIQYF.

The chain joins TRBV4-1 to TRBJ2-3; 7 bases line up with TRBD2. This CDR3 has 16 residues. The germline gives CDR1 MGHRA, CDR2 YSYEKL. V lost 4 bases and J lost 0; bases outside the gene matches: 7. In DNA, the CDR3 is TGCGCCAGCAGCCTCGGCACTAGCGCGAGCACAGATACGCAGTATTTT. Its translation is CASSLGTSASTDTQYF.

This chain uses TRBV6-5 with TRBJ2-7; TRBD1 aligns across 10 bases. J was trimmed by 0 bases and V by 8 bases; bases with no gene match: 7. The CDR3 sequence is 15 residues long. From germline, CDR1 is MNHEY and CDR2 SVGAGI. DNA of the CDR3: TGTGCCAGCGCTGCCGGGACAGGGGTCTCCTACGAGCAGTACTTC. It is translated as CASAAGTGVSYEQYF.

This clone has just one count. The chain links TRBV6-2 or TRBV6-3 to TRBJ2-2; 9 nucleotides match TRBD2. The CDR3 totals 16 residues. Germline values: CDR1 MNHEY, CDR2 SVGEGT. The V segment lost 5 bases and the J segment 0 bases; nucleotides outside the gene matches: 4. The CDR3 loop is CASSPRLAANTGELFF. The CDR3 DNA reads TGTGCCAGCAGTCCCAGACTAGCGGCGAACACCGGGGAGCTGTTTTTT.

This clone was found once. The chain joins TRBV28 to TRBJ2-3; D perhaps matches TRBD2 (5 bases). From germline, CDR1 is MDHEN and CDR2 SYDVKM. The V and J ends lost 5 bases and 2 bases respectively, with 11 bases between them. CDR3 length: 14 amino acids. CDR3 amino acids: CASSHPEVTDTQYF. The CDR3 DNA sequence: TGTGCCAGCAGTCACCCGGAGGTCACAGATACGCAGTATTTT.

V gene TRBV19 combines with J gene TRBJ1-5, with D tentatively TRBD1 (5 bases). The CDR3 has 16 amino acids. From germline, CDR1 is LNHDA and CDR2 SQIVND (reference sequence). The V end lost 3 bases, the J end lost 4 bases, and 16 bases lay between the germline ends. CDR3 sequence reads: CASSIIRGTVNQPQHF. In DNA, the CDR3 is TGTGCCAGTAGTATTATTAGGGGAACAGTAAATCAGCCCCAGCATTTT.

The rearrangement uses TRBV11-2 and TRBJ2-7; no clear D. Germline CDR1 SGHAT, CDR2 FQNNGV. The ends were cut back, 5 bases at V and 6 bases at J, with 11 bases in the middle. CDR3 length equals 12 residues. In DNA, the CDR3 is TGTGCCAGCAGCCCACGGTATAGCGAGCAGTACTTC. It translates to CASSPRYSEQYF.

As concerns this clone: Germline is not matched at one junction end, which may reflect a read error. This chain links TRBV29-1 with TRBJ2-1; tentative D call: TRBD1 (7 bases). Germline V gene data show CDR1 as SQVTM and CDR2 as ANQGSEA. The CDR3 contains 12 residues. The CDR3 coding sequence is TGCAGCGTTGAAGGCTCGGGGGACAGTGCGATCTTC. It codes for CSVEGSGDSAIF.

CDR3 nucleotide sequence: TGCGCCAGCAGCTTGCTTGGGACAGGGGGCACTGAAGCTTTCTTT. Its translation is CASSLLGTGGTEAFF. The V gene is TRBV5-1, the J gene TRBJ1-1, with 11 bases fitting TRBD1. The CDR3 has 15 residues. Trimming at V came to 1 base and at J to 4 bases, leaving 3 bases not matched to a gene. CDR1 and CDR2 (germline): SGHRS, YFSETQ.